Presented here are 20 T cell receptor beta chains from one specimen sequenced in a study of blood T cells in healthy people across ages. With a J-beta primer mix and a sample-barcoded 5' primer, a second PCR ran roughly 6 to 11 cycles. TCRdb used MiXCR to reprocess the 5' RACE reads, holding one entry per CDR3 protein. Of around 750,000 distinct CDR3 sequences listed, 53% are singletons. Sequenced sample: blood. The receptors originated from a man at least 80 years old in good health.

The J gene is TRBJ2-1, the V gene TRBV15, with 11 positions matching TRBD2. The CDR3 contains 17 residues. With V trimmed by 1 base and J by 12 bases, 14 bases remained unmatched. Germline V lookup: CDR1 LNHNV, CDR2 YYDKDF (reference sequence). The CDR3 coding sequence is TGTGCCACCAGCAGAGGGGTTACTAGCGGGAGTCACAGGGGGCAGTTCTTC. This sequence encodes CATSRGVTSGSHRGQFF.

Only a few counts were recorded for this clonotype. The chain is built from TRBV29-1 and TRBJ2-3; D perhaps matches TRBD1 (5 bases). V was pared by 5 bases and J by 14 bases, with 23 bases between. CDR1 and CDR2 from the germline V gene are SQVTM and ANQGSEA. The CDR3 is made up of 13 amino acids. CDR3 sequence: CSVHSKGQGYAYF. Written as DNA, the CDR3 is TGCAGCGTTCATTCAAAGGGCCAGGGATACGCGTATTTT.

CDR3 loop: CASSSGGWYYSPLHF. Here the CDR3 DNA reads TGTGCCAGCAGCTCAGGGGGCTGGTACTATTCACCCCTCCACTTT. The chain employs TRBV11-1 and TRBJ1-6, with 8 nucleotides matching TRBD1. Per the germline V gene, CDR1 is SGHAT and CDR2 is FQDESV (reference sequence). The CDR3 covers 15 residues. V lost 4 bases, J lost 8 bases, and 7 bases stayed unmatched.

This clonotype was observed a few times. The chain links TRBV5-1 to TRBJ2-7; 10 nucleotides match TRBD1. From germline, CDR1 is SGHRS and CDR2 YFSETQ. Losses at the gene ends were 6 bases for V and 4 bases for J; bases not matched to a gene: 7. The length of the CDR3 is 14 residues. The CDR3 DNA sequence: TGCGCCAGCAAGCTCGGGACAGGGGAATACGAGCAGTACTTC. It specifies CASKLGTGEYEQYF.

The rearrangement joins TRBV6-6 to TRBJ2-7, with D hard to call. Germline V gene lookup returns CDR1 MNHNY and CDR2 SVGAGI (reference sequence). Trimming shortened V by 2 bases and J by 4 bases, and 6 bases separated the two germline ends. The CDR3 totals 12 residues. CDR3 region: CASSYGPYEQYF. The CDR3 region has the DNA TGTGCCAGCAGTTACGGGCCGTACGAGCAGTACTTC.

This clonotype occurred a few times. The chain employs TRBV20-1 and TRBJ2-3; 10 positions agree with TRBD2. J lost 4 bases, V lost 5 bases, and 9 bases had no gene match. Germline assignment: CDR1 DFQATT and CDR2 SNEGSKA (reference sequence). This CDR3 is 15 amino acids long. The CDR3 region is CSAHQREGVSDTQYF. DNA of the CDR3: TGCAGTGCTCATCAGCGGGAGGGAGTGTCAGATACGCAGTATTTT.

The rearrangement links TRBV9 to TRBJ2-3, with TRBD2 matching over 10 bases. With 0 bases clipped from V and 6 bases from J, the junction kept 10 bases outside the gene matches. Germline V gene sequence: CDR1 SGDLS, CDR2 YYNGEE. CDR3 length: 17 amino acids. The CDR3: CASSVVPSGRRGDTQYF. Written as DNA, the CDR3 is TGTGCCAGCAGCGTAGTGCCTAGCGGGAGAAGAGGGGATACGCAGTATTTT. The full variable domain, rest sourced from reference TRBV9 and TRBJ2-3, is DSGVTQTPKHLITATGQRVTLRCSPRSGDLSVYWYQQSLDQGLQFLIQYYNGEERAKGNILERFSAQQFPDLHSELNLSSLELGDSALYFCASSVVPSGRRGDTQYFGPGTRLTVL.

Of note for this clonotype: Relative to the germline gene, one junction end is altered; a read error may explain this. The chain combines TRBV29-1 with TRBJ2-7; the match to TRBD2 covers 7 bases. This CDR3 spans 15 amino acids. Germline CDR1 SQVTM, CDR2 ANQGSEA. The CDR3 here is CGVGVQAGVFDEQYF. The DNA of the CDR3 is TGCGGCGTGGGGGTCCAGGCGGGAGTTTTCGACGAGCAGTACTTC.

The CDR3 region is CSVDILAGRADCGFTSESYQYF. CDR3 bases: TGCAGCGTTGACATACTAGCGGGTAGAGCAGACTGTGGCTTCACCTCCGAGTCTTACCAGTACTTC. This chain links TRBV29-1 with TRBJ2-5; 9 bases agree with TRBD2. V trimming: 3 bases; J trimming: 10 bases; junction bases outside the gene matches: 36. The CDR3 consists of 22 residues. CDR1 is SQVTM, CDR2 ANQGSEA, per germline.

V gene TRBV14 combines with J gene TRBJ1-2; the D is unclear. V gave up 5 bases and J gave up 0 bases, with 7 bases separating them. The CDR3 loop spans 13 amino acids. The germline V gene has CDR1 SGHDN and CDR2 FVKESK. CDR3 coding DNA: TGTGCCAGCAGCTACTTAACTAACTATGGCTACACCTTC. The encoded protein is CASSYLTNYGYTF.

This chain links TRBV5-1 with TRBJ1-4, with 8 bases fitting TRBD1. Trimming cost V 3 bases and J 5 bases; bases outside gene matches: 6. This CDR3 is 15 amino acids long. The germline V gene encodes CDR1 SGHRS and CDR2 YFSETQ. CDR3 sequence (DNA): TGCGCCAGCAGCTCTATTGCAGGGGGCAATGAAAAACTGTTTTTT. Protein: CASSSIAGGNEKLFF.

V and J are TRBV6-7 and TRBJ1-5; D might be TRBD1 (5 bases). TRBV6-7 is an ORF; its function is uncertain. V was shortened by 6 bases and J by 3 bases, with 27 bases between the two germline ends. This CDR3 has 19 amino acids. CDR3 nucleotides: TGTGCCAGCAGCGAAGACGCGATCCCGGGACCAGATAACAATCAGCCCCAGCATTTT. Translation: CASSEDAIPGPDNNQPQHF.

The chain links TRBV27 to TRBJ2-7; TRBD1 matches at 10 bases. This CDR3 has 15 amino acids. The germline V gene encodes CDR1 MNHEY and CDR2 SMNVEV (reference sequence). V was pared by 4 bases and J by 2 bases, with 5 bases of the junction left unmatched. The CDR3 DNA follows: TGTGCCAGCAGTTCGGACAGGGGGGGACCCTACGAGCAGTACTTC. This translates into CASSSDRGGPYEQYF.

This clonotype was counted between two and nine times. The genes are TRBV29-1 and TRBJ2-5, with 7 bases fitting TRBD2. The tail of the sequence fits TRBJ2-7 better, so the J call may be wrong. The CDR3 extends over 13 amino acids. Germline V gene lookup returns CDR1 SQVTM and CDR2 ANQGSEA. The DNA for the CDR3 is TGCAGCGCATCCCCCTGGGGGGGTAACGAGCAGTACTTC. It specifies CSASPWGGNEQYF.

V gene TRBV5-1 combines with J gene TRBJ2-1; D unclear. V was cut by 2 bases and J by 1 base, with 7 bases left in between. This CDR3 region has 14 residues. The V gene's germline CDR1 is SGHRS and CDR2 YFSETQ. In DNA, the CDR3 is TGCGCCAGCAGCTTCGAGCCATCCTACAATGAGCAGTTCTTC. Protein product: CASSFEPSYNEQFF.

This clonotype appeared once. CDR3: CASSSTGQDYEQYF. CDR3 DNA sequence: TGTGCCAGCAGCTCGACGGGACAGGACTACGAGCAGTACTTC. V and J are TRBV5-4 and TRBJ2-7; TRBD1 matches at 8 bases. The CDR3 totals 14 residues. CDR1 and CDR2 (germline): SGHNT, YYREEE (reference sequence). The V and J ends lost 3 bases and 3 bases, in that order; junction bases with no gene match: 5.

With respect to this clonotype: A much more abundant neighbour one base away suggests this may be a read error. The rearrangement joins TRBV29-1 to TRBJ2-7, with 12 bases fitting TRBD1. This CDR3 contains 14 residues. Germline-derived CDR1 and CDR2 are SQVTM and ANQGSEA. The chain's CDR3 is CSAEGGQGAYEQYF. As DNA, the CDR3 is TGCAGCGCTGAAGGGGGACAGGGGGCTTACGAGCAGTACTTC.

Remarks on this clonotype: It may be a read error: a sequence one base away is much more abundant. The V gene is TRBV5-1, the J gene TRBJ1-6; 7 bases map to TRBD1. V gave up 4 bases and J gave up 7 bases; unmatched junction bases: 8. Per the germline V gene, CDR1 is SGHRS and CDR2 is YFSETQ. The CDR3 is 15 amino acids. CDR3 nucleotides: TGCGCCAGCAGCGTCCAAGGGGGCGAAAATTCACCCCTCCACTTT. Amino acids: CASSVQGGENSPLHF.

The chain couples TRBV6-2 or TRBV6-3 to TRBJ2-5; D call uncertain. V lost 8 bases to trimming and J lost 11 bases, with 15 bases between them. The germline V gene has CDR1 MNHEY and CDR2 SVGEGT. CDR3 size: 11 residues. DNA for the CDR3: TGTGCCAGCGGTCTGCGCAATGAGCAGTACTTC. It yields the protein CASGLRNEQYF.

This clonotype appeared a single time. CDR3 in amino acids: CASSQAWRLAGAADTQYF. CDR3 in DNA: TGTGCCAGCAGCCAAGCGTGGCGACTAGCGGGAGCAGCAGATACGCAGTATTTT. This rearrangement joins TRBV14 to TRBJ2-3; 12 bases fit TRBD2. Trimming took 1 base from V and 4 from J; bases not matched to a gene: 9. From germline, CDR1 is SGHDN and CDR2 FVKESK. The CDR3 extends over 18 amino acids.